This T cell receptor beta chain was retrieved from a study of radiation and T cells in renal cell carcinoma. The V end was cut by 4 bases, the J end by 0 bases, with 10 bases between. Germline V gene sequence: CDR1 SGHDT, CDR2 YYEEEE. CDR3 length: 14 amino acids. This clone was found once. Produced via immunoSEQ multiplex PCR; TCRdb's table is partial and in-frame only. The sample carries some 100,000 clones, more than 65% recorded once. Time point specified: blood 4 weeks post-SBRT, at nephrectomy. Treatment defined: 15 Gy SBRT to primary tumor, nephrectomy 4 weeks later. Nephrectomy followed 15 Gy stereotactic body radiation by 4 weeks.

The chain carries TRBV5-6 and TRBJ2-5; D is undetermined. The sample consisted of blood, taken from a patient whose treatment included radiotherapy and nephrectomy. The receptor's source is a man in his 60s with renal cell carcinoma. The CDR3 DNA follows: TGTGCCAGCAGCCCGACTCGTAACCAAGAGACCCAGTACTTC. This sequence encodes CASSPTRNQETQYF. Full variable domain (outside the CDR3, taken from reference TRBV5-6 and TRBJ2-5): DAGVTQSPTHLIKTRGQQVTLRCSPKSGHDTVSWYQQALGQGPQFIFQYYEEEERQRGNFPDRFSGHQFPNYSSELNVNALLLGDSALYLCASSPTRNQETQYFGPGTRLLVL.